This T cell receptor (beta chain) was profiled in a study of CD8+ T cells in alopecia areata. Whole-study findings and limits: Patients displayed less clarity in TCR sharing than mice, a finding possibly related to HLA.

Once RNA had been extracted, it was reverse transcribed into cDNA to act as the sequencing template. Here immunoSEQ multiplex PCR was the method, and the copy in TCRdb shows in-frame clones only, minus some. The sample has over 200,000 clones, roughly 57% seen once. This CDR3 spans 14 amino acids. The germline V gene encodes CDR1 SGDLS and CDR2 YYNGEE. V was clipped by 3 bases and J by 4 bases, with 12 bases between them. With regard to this clone: Its target is unknown.

The chain employs TRBV9 and TRBJ2-3; either TRBD1 or TRBD2 may fit D (5 bases each). The receptor was derived from a human donor with alopecia areata. The sample was CD4+ T cells sorted from blood, taken at week 0. The CDR3 coding sequence is TGTGCCAGCAGCGGGGACCCCGTCCCAGATACGCAGTATTTT. This sequence encodes CASSGDPVPDTQYF.